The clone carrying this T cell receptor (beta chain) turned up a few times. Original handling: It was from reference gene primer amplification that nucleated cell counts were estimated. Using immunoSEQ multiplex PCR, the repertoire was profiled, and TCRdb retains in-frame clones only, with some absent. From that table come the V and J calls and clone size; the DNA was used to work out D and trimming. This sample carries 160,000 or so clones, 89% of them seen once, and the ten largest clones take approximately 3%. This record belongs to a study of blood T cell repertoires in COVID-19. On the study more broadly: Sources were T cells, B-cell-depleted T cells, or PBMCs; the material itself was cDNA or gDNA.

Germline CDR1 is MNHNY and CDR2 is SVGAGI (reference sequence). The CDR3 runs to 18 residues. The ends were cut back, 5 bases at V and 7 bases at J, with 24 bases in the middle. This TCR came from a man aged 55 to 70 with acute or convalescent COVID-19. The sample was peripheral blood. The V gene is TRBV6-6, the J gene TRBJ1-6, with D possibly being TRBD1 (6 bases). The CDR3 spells CASSPTAQPDRRNSPLHF. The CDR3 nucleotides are TGTGCCAGCAGTCCAACCGCCCAACCCGACAGGCGGAATTCACCCCTCCACTTT.